This T cell receptor beta chain was documented in a study of vaccination effects on CD4 cells after COVID-19. Turning to this clone: The antigen remains unidentified.

The table came from immunoSEQ multiplex PCR; TCRdb's copy has only in-frame clones and leaves some out. The repertoire has some 28,000 clones, 65% of them found once; the top ten carry approximately 10%. Germline V lookup: CDR1 KGHSH, CDR2 LQKENI. The V and J ends lost 0 bases and 4 bases, in that order; junction bases with no gene match: 13. The CDR3 is made up of 18 amino acids. Culture proceeded for approximately 9 days, and CD4+ T cells were then isolated. The sample here was CD4+ T cells from PBMCs cultured without peptide, taken before COVID-19 vaccination. The chain links TRBV18 to TRBJ1-2, with TRBD1 identical over 8 bases. This clonotype was sampled from a human donor who received a COVID-19 vaccine. The CDR3 loop is CASSPPGQGARFGYGYTF. CDR3 DNA sequence: TGTGCCAGCTCACCACCTGGCCAGGGGGCGCGTTTCGGCTATGGCTACACCTTC.